The 26 T cell receptor beta chains below all came from one sample that was sequenced in a study of shared clonotypes between healthy human individuals (TCRdb year 2020). Library preparation was by the immunoSEQ multiplex PCR assay. Drawn from immuneACCESS, this table holds only the in-frame rearrangements with V and J called that TCRdb kept. Clones are partly lost; checked studies trace under half to an unresolved V gene and leave the rest unexplained. In all, the sample holds some 2.4 million clones, and 80% to 95% of those were seen once. 0.36% of the sample is in the top ten clones. The sequenced sample was naive CD4+ T cells from PBMCs. Sample cell subset or site, as interpreted from the label and publication: CD45RA+ positively selected. Source of these receptors: a man aged 18 to 30 in good health. Some clones in this sample may be carry-over from other donors' samples.

This clone has just one count. This chain connects TRBV27 to TRBJ1-3; no definite D call. The length of the CDR3 is 15 residues. The germline V gene encodes CDR1 MNHEY and CDR2 SMNVEV (reference sequence). The ends were cut back, 4 bases at V and 1 base at J, with 11 bases in the middle. CDR3 sequence: CASSSLLNSGNTIYF. The CDR3, as DNA: TGTGCCAGCAGTTCCCTACTCAATTCTGGAAACACCATATATTTT.

V and J are TRBV5-6 and TRBJ2-7; D ambiguous. V lost 10 bases to trimming and J lost 1 base, with 15 bases between them. Looked up from germline, CDR1 is SGHDT and CDR2 is YYEEEE. The CDR3 has 13 amino acids. The CDR3 is CAGSDQISYEQYF. For the CDR3, the DNA is TGTGCCGGAAGTGATCAAATATCCTACGAGCAGTACTTC.

V is TRBV18 and J is TRBJ2-5; 11 nucleotides line up with TRBD2. Trimming removed 3 bases from V and 6 bases from J; junction bases left unmatched: 15. The germline V gene encodes CDR1 KGHSH and CDR2 LQKENI. This CDR3 has 18 residues. CDR3 sequence (DNA): TGTGCCAGCTCACCGGGACTAGCGGCTGGTGGGCTTACGAAGACCCAGTACTTC. Protein sequence: CASSPGLAAGGLTKTQYF.

This clone was recorded once. V is TRBV18 and J is TRBJ2-3; D is perhaps TRBD2 (7 bases). Germline CDR1 and CDR2: KGHSH and LQKENI. V was shortened by 8 bases and J by 5 bases, with 20 bases between the two germline ends. The CDR3 length is 15 residues. CDR3 loop: CASATNGGQGDTQYF. DNA for the CDR3: TGTGCCAGCGCTACAAACGGGGGGCAGGGAGATACGCAGTATTTT. The full variable domain, rest sourced from reference TRBV18 and TRBJ2-3, is NAGVMQNPRHLVRRRGQEARLRCSPMKGHSHVYWYRQLPEEGLKFMVYLQKENIIDESGMPKERFSAEFPKEGPSILRIQQVVRGDSAAYFCASATNGGQGDTQYFGPGTRLTVL.

The J gene is TRBJ2-1, the V gene TRBV6-1; 13 positions match TRBD2. The CDR3 has 15 amino acids. Germline CDR1 and CDR2: MNHNS and SASEGT. V gave up 5 bases and J gave up 7 bases; unmatched junction bases: 5. The CDR3 loop is CASSPGLAGVNEQFF. The CDR3 region has the DNA TGTGCCAGCAGTCCTGGACTAGCGGGAGTTAATGAGCAGTTCTTC.

The V and J genes are TRBV27 and TRBJ2-3; no definite D call. This CDR3 has 18 amino acids. Trimming took off 6 bases at V and 0 bases at J, with 22 bases between the two ends. Germline loops: CDR1 MNHEY, CDR2 SMNVEV (reference sequence). DNA for the CDR3: TGTGCCAGCAGCCCATTCACCATCCGCGGACCAAGCACAGATACGCAGTATTTT. It translates to CASSPFTIRGPSTDTQYF.

The chain employs TRBV28 and TRBJ2-7; the D call may be TRBD1 or TRBD2 (6 bases each). Germline V CDR1 and CDR2: MDHEN, SYDVKM. The CDR3 is made up of 23 amino acids. Trimming cost V 5 bases and J 3 bases, with 41 bases left between them. CDR3 DNA sequence: TGTGCCAGCAGTCGGACAGCCTTTAGCGGACCGCCTGCTACGGTCTCGCCCTACTACGAGCAGTACTTC. Protein sequence: CASSRTAFSGPPATVSPYYEQYF.

The J gene is TRBJ2-3, the V gene TRBV15; D unresolved. V lost 4 bases to trimming and J lost 0 bases, with 2 bases between them. Germline V gene sequence: CDR1 LNHNV, CDR2 YYDKDF (reference sequence). The CDR3 contains 12 residues. The CDR3 is CATSKSTDTQYF. The CDR3 nucleotides are TGTGCCACCAGCAAAAGCACAGATACGCAGTATTTT.

The chain couples TRBV5-1 to TRBJ2-1; 11 nucleotides line up with TRBD2. This CDR3 has 16 amino acids. Losses at the gene ends were 4 bases for V and 7 bases for J; bases not matched to a gene: 10. CDR1 and CDR2 from the germline V gene are SGHRS and YFSETQ. CDR3 in amino acids: CASSPSGTSGANEQFF. The DNA of the CDR3 is TGCGCCAGCAGCCCTTCCGGGACTAGCGGCGCAAATGAGCAGTTCTTC.

This clone came up once. The chain combines TRBV5-6 with TRBJ1-1, with a weak D call TRBD1 (5 bases). The V gene lost 5 bases and the J gene lost 7 bases, with 21 bases spanning the gap. The germline gives CDR1 SGHDT, CDR2 YYEEEE. The CDR3 spans 15 residues. The CDR3 region has the DNA TGTGCCAGCAGGTGGGGACTGGGAGAACCCCTTGAAGCTTTCTTT. Residues: CASRWGLGEPLEAFF.

Remarks on this clone: This same CDR3 is encoded by further DNA sequences in the sample. The chain employs TRBV28 and TRBJ2-7; 7 bases map to TRBD1. The CDR3 has 14 residues. J was trimmed by 2 bases and V by 4 bases; bases with no gene match: 5. In germline, CDR1 is MDHEN, CDR2 SYDVKM. The CDR3 region is CASSSPGQPYEQYF. The DNA for the CDR3 is TGTGCCAGCAGTTCCCCGGGACAGCCCTACGAGCAGTACTTC.

Of note for this clone: Just one base apart from a much larger clone, this may be a read error. This sequence joins TRBV28 and TRBJ1-5; TRBD1 matches 10 bases. The junction had 1 base not matched to a gene; V was cut back by 5 bases and J by 0 bases. From germline, CDR1 is MDHEN and CDR2 SYDVKM. This CDR3 has 15 amino acids. The CDR3 here is CASSGTGDSNQPQHF. The CDR3 coding sequence is TGTGCCAGCAGTGGGACAGGGGATAGCAATCAGCCCCAGCATTTT.

About this clone: Compared with germline, one end of the junction differs, possibly owing to a read error. The chain uses TRBV29-1 and TRBJ2-7; D call uncertain. Germline loops: CDR1 SQVTM, CDR2 ANQGSEA. The CDR3 covers 13 residues. The CDR3: CSVQDRNPYEQYF. CDR3 DNA sequence: TGCAGCGTTCAAGACCGGAACCCCTACGAGCAGTACTTC.

The chain carries TRBV5-5 and TRBJ2-7; possibly TRBD1 for D (5 bases). Germline loops: CDR1 SGHKS, CDR2 YYEKEE (reference sequence). The CDR3 consists of 15 residues. Between the trimmed V and J ends, which lost 0 bases and 0 bases, there was a span of 10 bases. CDR3 residues: CASSLGPQGSYEQYF. The CDR3 nucleotides are TGTGCCAGCAGCTTGGGCCCGCAGGGCTCCTACGAGCAGTACTTC.

V gene TRBV6-1 combines with J gene TRBJ1-5; TRBD1 aligns across 8 bases. Trimming removed 4 bases from V and 1 base from J; junction bases left unmatched: 15. CDR3 size: 19 residues. The germline gives CDR1 MNHNS, CDR2 SASEGT. The CDR3 sequence is CASSAPQGAGRESNQPQHF. CDR3 DNA: TGTGCCAGCAGTGCCCCGCAGGGGGCAGGGAGAGAGAGCAATCAGCCCCAGCATTTT.

The chain uses TRBV6-4 and TRBJ2-7, with a possible D match to TRBD2 (6 bases). V gave up 2 bases and J gave up 0 bases, with 17 bases separating them. Germline V gene lookup returns CDR1 MRHNA and CDR2 SNTAGT. CDR3 length equals 17 residues. The CDR3 is CASSDGSCGGISYEQYF. CDR3 sequence (DNA): TGTGCCAGCAGTGACGGGTCTTGCGGAGGGATCTCCTACGAGCAGTACTTC.

The rearrangement joins TRBV7-2 to TRBJ1-2; no clear D gene. The CDR3 is 13 amino acids. V lost 5 bases, J lost 1 base, and 8 bases lay in between. Germline CDR1 and CDR2: SGHTA and FQGNSA. CDR3 in DNA: TGTGCCAGCAGCCCGGACCATAACTATGGCTACACCTTC. This gives the protein CASSPDHNYGYTF.

This clone was seen just once. The chain uses TRBV11-2 and TRBJ2-3, with a tentative D call TRBD2 (6 bases). Germline V lookup: CDR1 SGHAT, CDR2 FQNNGV. This CDR3 region has 17 residues. V dropped 0 bases and J dropped 4 bases, with 17 bases sitting between them. In DNA form, the CDR3 reads TGTGCCAGCAGCTTAGACACGGCAGGGAGGATTGCAGATACGCAGTATTTT. Residues: CASSLDTAGRIADTQYF.

This sequence joins TRBV11-3 and TRBJ2-2; TRBD1 matches at 7 bases. V lost 5 bases, J lost 0 bases, and 6 bases stayed unmatched. The germline V gene has CDR1 SGHNT and CDR2 YENEEA. The CDR3 is made up of 16 amino acids. CDR3 bases: TGTGCCAGCAGCCCCGCCGGGACAGCGAACACCGGGGAGCTGTTTTTT. This gives the protein CASSPAGTANTGELFF.

This clone was detected only once. The rearrangement joins TRBV7-2 to TRBJ2-4; D not certain. V lost 1 base, J lost 0 bases, and 10 bases lay in between. CDR3 length: 16 amino acids. The V gene's germline CDR1 is SGHTA and CDR2 FQGNSA. DNA of the CDR3: TGTGCCAGCAGCTTAGGACGGCCACTAGCCAAAAACATTCAGTACTTC. Its protein product is CASSLGRPLAKNIQYF.

This rearrangement joins TRBV18 to TRBJ2-2; D assignment may be TRBD1 or TRBD2 (5 bases each). Germline CDR1 reads KGHSH; CDR2 reads LQKENI. Trimming removed 3 bases at V and 5 bases at J, with 16 bases between. CDR3 size: 16 residues. The DNA for the CDR3 is TGTGCCAGCTCACCCCCAGGGAGCATTAGGACCGGGGAGCTGTTTTTT. Translated, it gives CASSPPGSIRTGELFF.

This clone was observed once. The chain combines TRBV11-2 with TRBJ2-1; 8 bases fit TRBD2. The germline V gene has CDR1 SGHAT and CDR2 FQNNGV. V was pared by 4 bases and J by 10 bases, with 18 bases of the junction left unmatched. The CDR3 consists of 17 residues. In DNA form, the CDR3 reads TGTGCCAGCAGCTCGAGACCTCCGGGACTAGGGGGGGTGGAGCAGTTCTTC. Translated, it gives CASSSRPPGLGGVEQFF.

This clone showed up just once. This sequence joins TRBV4-2 and TRBJ2-1; 7 nucleotides agree with TRBD2. Trimming took 2 bases from V and 4 from J; bases not matched to a gene: 8. The V gene's germline CDR1 is LGHNA and CDR2 YNFKEQ. The CDR3 totals 16 residues. In nucleotides, the CDR3 is TGTGCCAGCAGCCAATGGAGACTAGCAGAATACAATGAGCAGTTCTTC. It encodes CASSQWRLAEYNEQFF.

The chain combines TRBV9 with TRBJ2-6; the D gene could be TRBD1 or TRBD2 (5 bases each). The germline CDR1 and CDR2 sequences are SGDLS and YYNGEE. CDR3 length: 16 residues. V lost 7 bases, J lost 4 bases, and 18 bases lay in between. CDR3 residues: CASRDGEPLGANVLTF. The CDR3 DNA is TGTGCCAGCCGGGACGGGGAGCCTTTGGGGGCCAACGTCCTGACTTTC.

V is TRBV5-6 and J is TRBJ2-4; D tentatively fits TRBD1 or TRBD2 (5 bases each). V shed 3 bases and J shed 7 bases, with 14 bases lying between them. Germline CDR1 is SGHDT and CDR2 is YYEEEE. CDR3 length equals 14 residues. CDR3 nucleotide sequence: TGTGCCAGCAGCTCCCCCACGAGGGGTAACATTCAGTACTTC. Protein sequence: CASSSPTRGNIQYF.

J is TRBJ2-1 and V is TRBV27, with 10 bases lining up with TRBD2. The CDR3 runs to 16 residues. V lost 7 bases, J lost 8 bases, and 14 bases stayed unmatched. Germline assignment: CDR1 MNHEY and CDR2 SMNVEV (reference sequence). CDR3 in amino acids: CASNSFQREGRHEQFF. CDR3 in DNA: TGTGCCAGCAATAGTTTCCAGCGGGAGGGTAGGCATGAGCAGTTCTTC.